This TCR beta chain was recorded in a study of cytomegalovirus exposure and HLA in healthy donors. The study's findings and limits: Some TCR beta chains (over 150 of them) were listed as cytomegalovirus-associated.

Vbeta (60) and Jbeta (13) primers were used in the PCR. Some clones are missing from TCRdb's copy, which holds only in-frame ones; the method was immunoSEQ multiplex PCR. The profile shows approximately 100,000 clones, 71% of them singletons. Points on this clone: The antigen remains unidentified.

The CDR3 consists of 15 residues. V trimming: 1 base; J trimming: 3 bases; junction bases outside the gene matches: 4. Germline lookup yields CDR1 SGHVS and CDR2 FNYEAQ. The TCR sequence derives from a female donor in good health and CMV-seronegative. This chain connects TRBV7-6 to TRBJ2-7; 9 bases are shared with TRBD2. The sequencing sample was made of PBMCs. The CDR3 bases are TGTGCCAGCAGCTTAGGTAGCGGGGGCGACTACGAGCAGTACTTC. Protein sequence: CASSLGSGGDYEQYF. The full variable domain, in which reference TRBV7-6 and TRBJ2-7 provide the parts outside the CDR3, is GAGVSQSPRYKVTKRGQDVALRCDPISGHVSLYWYRQALGQGPEFLTYFNYEAQQDKSGLPNDRFSAERPEGSISTLTIQRTEQRDSAMYRCASSLGSGGDYEQYFGPGTRLTVT.